This TCR beta chain was documented in a study of blood T cell repertoires in COVID-19. Study at large: Samples taken during acute and convalescent COVID-19 were collected in the United States, Italy and Spain.

Germline lookup yields CDR1 MGHRA and CDR2 YSYEKL. After removal of 4 bases from V and 7 bases from J, the junction contained 9 bases not matched to a gene. The CDR3 extends over 16 amino acids. This table comes from immunoSEQ multiplex PCR, and its TCRdb copy is limited to in-frame clones, with some not included. In the table there are under 200,000 clones, 80% to 90% of which are singletons. The clonotype was recovered from a man aged 40-49 years with active or convalescent COVID-19. Sequencing input: peripheral blood. The V gene is TRBV4-1, the J gene TRBJ2-2; TRBD1 agrees at 10 bases. DNA of the CDR3: TGCGCCAGCAGCCGCGGTGGACAGGGGGTGGTCGGGGAGCTGTTTTTT. It translates to CASSRGGQGVVGELFF.